Included here is one T cell receptor (beta chain) sequence, with context. Each of the patients experienced relapse following autologous stem cell transplantation, and their brentuximab vedotin exposure differed. The sample is drawn from a study of PD-1 blockade in classical Hodgkin lymphoma. The trim removed 0 bases at V and 8 bases at J, leaving 11 bases unmatched. CDR3 size: 16 residues. The germline V gene encodes CDR1 SGHRS and CDR2 YFSETQ. This table comes from immunoSEQ multiplex PCR, and its TCRdb copy is limited to in-frame clones, with some not included. The sample lists more than 10,000 clones, approximately 80% occurring once.

The specimen comprised peripheral blood mononuclear cells (PBMCs), sampled before the second cycle of nivolumab. The TCR sequence derives from a human donor with classical Hodgkin lymphoma. The gene calls are TRBV5-1 and TRBJ1-1; TRBD1 agrees at 9 bases. In DNA, the CDR3 is TGCGCCAGCAGCTTGGGGGCCCGGACAGGGGTTGAGGAAGCTTTCTTT. It encodes CASSLGARTGVEEAFF.